Listed here are 29 T cell receptor beta chains from one sample, sequenced in a study of T cells after yellow fever vaccination. TCRdb processed the 5' RACE reads anew with MiXCR; each CDR3 protein has one entry. The sample shows 450,000 to 550,000 distinct CDR3 sequences, around a fifth of them seen only once. The specimen was PBMCs, collected approximately 20 days after the first yellow fever vaccination. Receptor source: a man younger than 35 who received the YFV17D yellow fever vaccine.

The rearrangement joins TRBV28 to TRBJ1-6; a weak D match, TRBD1 (6 bases). Germline values: CDR1 MDHEN, CDR2 SYDVKM. Trimming shortened V by 2 bases and J by 8 bases, and 16 bases separated the two germline ends. The CDR3 has 16 residues. CDR3 DNA: TGTGCCAGCAGTTTAAGGGGGTATAATTCTGATTCACCCCTCCACTTT. As protein: CASSLRGYNSDSPLHF. The full variable domain, rest sourced from reference TRBV28 and TRBJ1-6, is DVKVTQSSRYLVKRTGEKVFLECVQDMDHENMFWYRQDPGLGLRLIYFSYDVKMKEKGDIPEGYSVSREKKERFSLILESASTNQTSMYLCASSLRGYNSDSPLHFGNGTRLTVT.

A few counts support this clonotype. This chain connects TRBV19 to TRBJ2-3; D possibly corresponds to TRBD1 (6 bases). The germline gives CDR1 LNHDA, CDR2 SQIVND (reference sequence). The CDR3 has 14 amino acids. Trimming shortened V by 6 bases and J by 4 bases, and 14 bases separated the two germline ends. The CDR3 nucleotides are TGTGCCAGTAGACTGGCAGGGGCCTCAGATACGCAGTATTTT. Residues: CASRLAGASDTQYF.

This clonotype was detected many times. The V gene is TRBV29-1, the J gene TRBJ2-7; 8 nucleotides line up with TRBD2. V was pared by 5 bases and J by 0 bases, with 9 bases of the junction left unmatched. The length of the CDR3 is 15 residues. Germline V lookup: CDR1 SQVTM, CDR2 ANQGSEA. The CDR3 nucleotides are TGCAGCGTTCTCAAATTAGCGGGAATCTCCTACGAGCAGTACTTC. Its translation is CSVLKLAGISYEQYF.

There are a few counts of this clonotype. This chain connects TRBV6-1 to TRBJ2-1, with 7 bases aligning to TRBD1. The V gene's germline CDR1 is MNHNS and CDR2 SASEGT. The CDR3 is 16 amino acids. V lost 6 bases and J lost 0; bases outside the gene matches: 8. This CDR3 reads CASRETTGFSYNEQFF. CDR3 nucleotide sequence: TGTGCCAGCAGGGAGACGACAGGGTTCTCCTACAATGAGCAGTTCTTC.

This clonotype has more than one count but fewer than ten. CDR3 amino acids: CASSYYAGQEQYV. Written as DNA, the CDR3 is TGTGCCAGCAGTTACTACGCCGGCCAAGAGCAGTACGTC. V and J are TRBV12-3 or TRBV12-4 and TRBJ2-7; D unresolved. This CDR3 has 13 amino acids. The germline V and J ends were trimmed by 4 bases and 7 bases, with 14 bases remaining between them.

The rearrangement joins TRBV20-1 to TRBJ1-1, with TRBD1 as a possible D gene (6 bases). V was trimmed by 3 bases and J by 6 bases, leaving 11 bases between them. The CDR3 runs 12 residues. CDR1 is DFQATT and CDR2 is SNEGSKA in the germline V gene (reference sequence). For the CDR3, the DNA is TGCAGTGCTAGCATACAGGGTGCTGAAGCTTTCTTT. Protein sequence: CSASIQGAEAFF.

Only a few counts were recorded for this clonotype. The CDR3 sequence: CASSQEFGNTIYF. CDR3 DNA: TGTGCCAGCAGCCAAGAGTTTGGAAACACCATATATTTT. J is TRBJ1-3 and V is TRBV14, with D unclear. From germline, CDR1 is SGHDN and CDR2 FVKESK. This CDR3 is 13 amino acids long. Trimming stripped 0 bases from V and 3 bases from J, with 3 bases between.

The J gene is TRBJ1-6, the V gene TRBV9; no clear D gene. Germline CDR1 is SGDLS and CDR2 is YYNGEE. The CDR3 length is 15 residues. Trimming left V 0 bases short and J 10 bases short, with 14 bases between. The DNA of the CDR3 is TGTGCCAGCAGCGTAGGGGAGGTCCCCTCCTCACCCCTCCACTTT. It translates to CASSVGEVPSSPLHF.

The sample holds a few counts of this clonotype. The V gene is TRBV10-3, the J gene TRBJ1-5; D possibly corresponds to TRBD1 (5 bases). Germline assignment: CDR1 ENHRY and CDR2 SYGVKD. CDR3 length: 13 amino acids. Between the trimmed V and J ends, which lost 7 bases and 3 bases, there was a span of 10 bases. The CDR3 loop reads CAITGHLNQPQHF. In DNA form, the CDR3 reads TGTGCCATCACTGGACATCTCAATCAGCCCCAGCATTTT.

The V call is TRBV3-1, the J call TRBJ2-4; 7 positions match TRBD2. The CDR3 is 12 residues long. Germline CDR1 LGHDT, CDR2 YNNKEL (reference sequence). V lost 4 bases, J lost 12 bases, and 6 bases stayed unmatched. The DNA for the CDR3 is TGTGCCAGCAGCCGCGATTCTAGCGGTCAGTACTTC. This codes for CASSRDSSGQYF.

This clonotype showed up just a few times. The chain recombines TRBV2 with TRBJ1-1; 11 nucleotides line up with TRBD1. Germline lookup yields CDR1 SNHLY and CDR2 FYNNEI. The J segment lost 9 bases and the V segment lost 4 bases, leaving 7 bases of the junction unmatched. The CDR3 runs to 14 residues. In nucleotides, the CDR3 is TGTGCCAGCAGTGGTGGGACAGGGGGAGGTAAAGCTTTCTTT. As protein: CASSGGTGGGKAFF.

This clonotype was detected many times. The J gene is TRBJ2-6, the V gene TRBV4-2, with D uncertain. CDR3 length equals 16 residues. CDR1 is LGHNA and CDR2 is YNFKEQ in the germline V gene. V lost 0 bases and J 0 bases, leaving 6 bases between the germline ends. The CDR3 is CASSQDNNSGANVLTF. In DNA form, the CDR3 reads TGTGCCAGCAGCCAAGATAACAACTCTGGGGCCAACGTCCTGACTTTC.

This clonotype was picked up a small number of times. CDR3 nucleotide sequence: TGTGCCATCCTAAAGTCGGGCACAGATACGCAGTATTTT. Translation: CAILKSGTDTQYF. J is TRBJ2-3 and V is TRBV6-6; no clear D. This CDR3 has 13 amino acids. V dropped 10 bases and J dropped 1 base, with 12 bases sitting between them. Germline V gene sequence: CDR1 MNHNY, CDR2 SVGAGI (reference sequence).

This clonotype was counted between two and nine times. This chain links TRBV20-1 with TRBJ2-3; no firm D call. This CDR3 contains 14 residues. Germline V lookup: CDR1 DFQATT, CDR2 SNEGSKA (reference sequence). V lost 5 bases and J lost 4, with 16 bases in between. The CDR3: CSALIPILPDTQYF. CDR3 nucleotides: TGCAGTGCTTTGATACCGATCCTCCCAGATACGCAGTATTTT.

A few counts support this clonotype. The J gene is TRBJ2-7, the V gene TRBV7-9; D gene uncertain. The CDR3 is 13 residues long. CDR1 is SEHNR and CDR2 is FQNEAQ in the germline V gene (reference sequence). Trimming removed 3 bases at V and 3 bases at J, with 9 bases between. CDR3 in amino acids: CASSFGHGYEQYV. The CDR3 nucleotides read TGTGCCAGCAGCTTTGGGCACGGCTACGAGCAGTACGTC.

This clonotype was seen a few times. V gene TRBV11-2 combines with J gene TRBJ2-1; TRBD2 matches at 13 bases. This CDR3 is 16 amino acids long. The trim removed 1 base at V and 4 bases at J, leaving 1 base unmatched. CDR1 and CDR2 from the germline V gene are SGHAT and FQNNGV. CDR3 in DNA: TGTGCCAGCAGCTTAGTACTAGCGGGGGGGTACAATGAGCAGTTCTTC. It encodes CASSLVLAGGYNEQFF.

Points on this clonotype: Compared with germline, one end of the junction differs, possibly owing to a read error. The V and J genes are TRBV5-4 and TRBJ2-7; D call uncertain. Per germline, CDR1 SGHNT and CDR2 YYREEE (reference sequence). The CDR3 is 14 residues long. The chain's CDR3 is CAISPGLMSYEQYF. The CDR3 DNA sequence: TGTGCCATCAGCCCCGGGCTCATGTCCTACGAGCAGTACTTC. The variable domain in full, with the rest retrieved from reference TRBV5-4 and TRBJ2-7, is ETGVTQSPTHLIKTRGQQVTLRCSSQSGHNTVSWYQQALGQGPQFIFQYYREEENGRGNFPPRFSGLQFPNYSSELNVNALELDDSALYLCAISPGLMSYEQYFGPGTRLTVT.

This clonotype has more than one count but fewer than ten. The V call is TRBV12-3 or TRBV12-4, the J call TRBJ1-1; maybe TRBD1 (5 bases). V lost 6 bases and J lost 1, with 18 bases in between. This CDR3 is 16 amino acids long. The CDR3 region is CASSPAGGGKNTEAFF. DNA of the CDR3: TGTGCCAGCAGCCCTGCGGGGGGGGGGAAGAACACTGAAGCTTTCTTT.

In this sample, this clonotype turned up a few times. This rearrangement joins TRBV18 to TRBJ2-5, with D tentatively TRBD2 (7 bases). The V end was cut by 6 bases, the J end by 4 bases, with 21 bases between. Germline loops: CDR1 KGHSH, CDR2 LQKENI. The CDR3 runs to 16 residues. This CDR3 reads CASSPNPGGSGETQYF. The CDR3 DNA is TGTGCCAGCTCTCCGAACCCGGGGGGCTCAGGAGAGACCCAGTACTTC.

In this sample, this clonotype turned up a few times. V usage is TRBV7-8 and J usage is TRBJ2-5; 13 bases map to TRBD2. Germline CDR1 reads SGHVS; CDR2 reads FQNEAQ. V gave up 5 bases and J gave up 1 base; unmatched junction bases: 4. The CDR3 is 16 amino acids. CDR3 sequence (DNA): TGTGCCAGCAGCCAAGGACTAGCGGGGGTCCAAGAGACCCAGTACTTC. Translating gives CASSQGLAGVQETQYF.

The V gene is TRBV9, the J gene TRBJ2-3; 12 nucleotides agree with TRBD2. The CDR3 is made up of 16 amino acids. J gave up 5 bases and V 0 bases, and 4 bases lay outside the gene matches. CDR1 SGDLS and CDR2 YYNGEE come from the germline V gene. The CDR3 spells CASSVGLAGGQDTQYF. The CDR3 bases are TGTGCCAGCAGCGTAGGGCTAGCGGGGGGGCAAGATACGCAGTATTTT.

The chain links TRBV12-3 or TRBV12-4 to TRBJ1-5, with 10 bases that match TRBD1. Trimming removed 6 bases from V and 3 bases from J; junction bases left unmatched: 8. CDR3 length equals 16 residues. This CDR3 reads CASRDRDRGSNQPQHF. As DNA, the CDR3 is TGTGCCAGCAGAGACCGGGACAGGGGTTCCAATCAGCCCCAGCATTTT.

This clonotype was found a few times. V and J are TRBV28 and TRBJ1-2; a weak D match, TRBD1 (6 bases). Trimming stripped 5 bases from V and 8 bases from J, with 18 bases between. The CDR3 contains 14 residues. Looked up from germline, CDR1 is MDHEN and CDR2 is SYDVKM. CDR3 amino acids: CASSAPGGRRGYTF. The CDR3 bases are TGTGCCAGCAGTGCCCCCGGGGGGCGCAGGGGCTACACCTTC.

The chain couples TRBV6-7 to TRBJ1-5; 7 bases map to TRBD1. TRBV6-7 is an ORF, with its function uncertain. J gave up 0 bases and V 6 bases, and 8 bases lay outside the gene matches. This CDR3 has 16 amino acids. In nucleotides, the CDR3 is TGTGCCAGCAGCATTTCCGGGACAGATAGCAATCAGCCCCAGCATTTT. Residues: CASSISGTDSNQPQHF.

This clonotype appeared a few times. The chain uses TRBV7-9 and TRBJ2-1; possible D gene TRBD2, 6 bases. V was shortened by 7 bases and J by 7 bases, with 14 bases between the two germline ends. This CDR3 region has 13 residues. Germline V gives CDR1 SEHNR, CDR2 FQNEAQ (reference sequence). The CDR3 coding sequence is TGTGCCAGCATCTCCGGGACTCATAATGAGCAGTTCTTC. Protein sequence: CASISGTHNEQFF.

As regards this clonotype: This could be a read error, since a much larger clone is one nucleotide away. V and J are TRBV6-5 and TRBJ2-5; 8 nucleotides match TRBD2. The germline CDR1 and CDR2 sequences are MNHEY and SVGAGI. The CDR3 has 14 amino acids. The CDR3 coding sequence is TGTGCCAGCAGTTTCTCCGGGGGGGCAGAGACCGAGTACTTC. Encoded protein: CASSFSGGAETEYF.

This clonotype was picked up one time. The J gene is TRBJ2-3, the V gene TRBV20-1, with a possible D match to TRBD1 (5 bases). The CDR3 sequence is 14 residues long. Germline CDR1 and CDR2: DFQATT and SNEGSKA (reference sequence). V gave up 2 bases and J gave up 3 bases, with 12 bases separating them. CDR3 in amino acids: CSARWTRSTDTQYF. CDR3 bases: TGCAGTGCTAGATGGACAAGGAGTACAGATACGCAGTATTTT.

This clonotype was counted only a few times. The chain carries TRBV4-1 and TRBJ1-4; maybe TRBD1 (6 bases). Germline V CDR1 and CDR2: MGHRA, YSYEKL. V was cut by 2 bases and J by 6 bases, with 16 bases left in between. CDR3 length equals 16 residues. The CDR3 DNA reads as TGCGCCAGCAGCCAACCTTCAGGGGTCGAGTATGAAAAACTGTTTTTT. It yields the protein CASSQPSGVEYEKLFF.

The V call is TRBV5-1, the J call TRBJ1-1, with D possibly matching TRBD1 (6 bases). CDR3 length equals 13 residues. Between the trimmed V and J ends, which lost 6 bases and 3 bases, there was a span of 12 bases. Looked up from germline, CDR1 is SGHRS and CDR2 is YFSETQ. The CDR3 loop reads CASTPDSHTEAFF. As DNA, the CDR3 is TGCGCCAGCACCCCGGACAGTCACACTGAAGCTTTCTTT.